This TCR beta chain was identified during a study of cytomegalovirus exposure and HLA in healthy donors. Overall study findings and caveats: In all likelihood, a cluster of highly shared sequence variants was a sequencing artifact.

As concerns this clone: Its specificity is not known.

There are 14 residues in the CDR3. The V and J ends lost 4 bases and 4 bases, in that order; junction bases with no gene match: 3. Germline CDR1 SEHNR, CDR2 FQNEAQ (reference sequence). The PCR was carried out with 60 Vbeta primers and 13 Jbeta primers. TCRdb's copy holds only in-frame clones and misses some; the assay was immunoSEQ multiplex PCR. The sample has about 160,000 clones, about 77% seen once. The sample was PBMCs. This receptor was taken from a male donor in good health and CMV-seropositive. The chain joins TRBV7-9 to TRBJ2-2; 7 bases match TRBD2. CDR3 DNA sequence: TGTGCCAGCAGCTATGGGGGGGGCACCGGGGAGCTGTTTTTT. Translation gives CASSYGGGTGELFF.